Presented here are 6 T cell receptor beta chains from one specimen sequenced in a study of cytomegalovirus exposure and HLA in healthy donors. In the PCR, 60 Vbeta and 13 Jbeta primers were used. TCRdb's copy holds only in-frame clones and misses some; the assay was immunoSEQ multiplex PCR. The sample has around 120,000 clones; about two thirds are singletons. Sequences were obtained from PBMCs. The receptors originated from a woman aged 60-70 years in good health and CMV-seropositive.

This clone appeared a few times. The chain uses TRBV6-6 and TRBJ1-5, with 8 bases aligning to TRBD1. CDR3 length: 13 amino acids. The J segment lost 5 bases and the V segment lost 7 bases, leaving 4 bases of the junction unmatched. Germline V lookup: CDR1 MNHNY, CDR2 SVGAGI (reference sequence). The DNA for the CDR3 is TGTGCCAGCACCCAGACAGGGGATCAGCCCCAGCATTTT. This sequence encodes CASTQTGDQPQHF.

The chain has TRBV4-1 and TRBJ2-1, with unresolved D. CDR1 and CDR2 from the germline V gene are MGHRA and YSYEKL. This CDR3 is 15 amino acids long. V was trimmed by 6 bases and J by 0 bases, leaving 12 bases between them. The CDR3 bases are TGCGCCAGCAGTAGACAAAAAAGCTCCTACAATGAGCAGTTCTTC. The encoded protein is CASSRQKSSYNEQFF.

The rearrangement links TRBV6-5 to TRBJ2-5; D unclear. The J call may be mistaken, given a closer DNA end match to TRBJ2-7. Germline CDR1 is MNHEY and CDR2 is SVGAGI. The CDR3 has 12 amino acids. The CDR3 DNA reads TGTGCCAGCACAGACGAGGTCTACGAGCAGTACTTC. As protein: CASTDEVYEQYF.

The chain joins TRBV7-3 to TRBJ2-5, with D maybe TRBD2 (6 bases). Trimming took 5 bases from V and 1 from J, leaving 11 bases between them. Germline V gene data show CDR1 as SGHTA and CDR2 as FQGTGA. The length of the CDR3 is 14 residues. CDR3 sequence: CASSPRDFQETQYF. CDR3 nucleotides: TGTGCCAGCAGCCCCCGGGACTTCCAAGAGACCCAGTACTTC.

The chain combines TRBV5-1 with TRBJ2-5, with 8 positions matching TRBD1. Looked up from germline, CDR1 is SGHRS and CDR2 is YFSETQ. V lost 0 bases, J lost 1 base, and 2 bases stayed unmatched. The CDR3 consists of 15 residues. CDR3 in amino acids: CASSLAGTGQETQYF. In nucleotides, the CDR3 is TGCGCCAGCAGCTTGGCCGGGACAGGCCAAGAGACCCAGTACTTC.

The chain couples TRBV2 to TRBJ1-5; possible D gene TRBD1, 6 bases. The CDR3 is 16 residues long. The V end lost 8 bases, the J end lost 3 bases, and 20 bases lay between the germline ends. From germline, CDR1 is SNHLY and CDR2 FYNNEI. The CDR3 here is CASLKGEGAFNQPQHF. The DNA for the CDR3 is TGTGCCAGCCTCAAGGGGGAAGGAGCCTTCAATCAGCCCCAGCATTTT.